A selection of T cell receptor beta chains follows, all from one sample in a study of shared clonotypes between healthy human individuals. Repertoires were generated with immunoSEQ multiplex PCR, while TCRdb's copy carries only in-frame clones and drops some. The table has 2,500,000 or so clones, around 90% seen once. The sequenced sample was naive CD4+ T cells sorted from blood. The source is a man in his late teens or twenties in good health. The CDR3 runs from the conserved cysteine through the conserved F or W. The D gene is left open where the match is weak. Not all rows give a size; the values are once, few, many and, for expanded clones, a class.

J gene: TRBJ2-3; clone size: -; CDR3 length: 15; D gene: -; V gene: TRBV6-4; CDR3 DNA: TGTGCCAGCAGTCCCTCCATCACAGGCACAGATACGCAGTATTTT; CDR3 protein: CASSPSITGTDTQYF
J gene: TRBJ2-2; clone size: once; CDR3 length: 14; D gene: -; V gene: TRBV28; CDR3 DNA: TGTGCCAGCCGACTTTGGGTGAACACCGGGGAGCTGTTTTTT; CDR3 protein: CASRLWVNTGELFF
J gene: TRBJ1-1; clone size: once; CDR3 length: 15; D gene: TRBD1; V gene: TRBV5-1; CDR3 DNA: TGCGCCAGCAGGTCCGACAGGGAGTGGCAATCCGAAGCTTTCTTT; CDR3 protein: CASRSDREWQSEAFF
J gene: TRBJ2-7; clone size: -; CDR3 length: 15; D gene: TRBD2; V gene: TRBV28; CDR3 DNA: TGTGCCAGCAGTGCGGGGCTAGCGGACTCCTACGAGCAGTACTTC; CDR3 protein: CASSAGLADSYEQYF
J gene: TRBJ2-1; clone size: once; CDR3 length: 16; D gene: -; V gene: TRBV5-1; CDR3 DNA: TGCGCCAGCAGCCCCGGAGGGACTCCTTCCACTGCAGAGCAGTTCTTC; CDR3 protein: CASSPGGTPSTAEQFF
J gene: TRBJ2-1; clone size: -; CDR3 length: 12; D gene: -; V gene: TRBV10-1; CDR3 DNA: TGCGCCAGCAGTGGGACGCATTCTGAGCAGTTCTTC; CDR3 protein: CASSGTHSEQFF
J gene: TRBJ2-7; clone size: -; CDR3 length: 12; D gene: TRBD1; V gene: TRBV18; CDR3 DNA: TGTGCCAGCTCACGGGACAGGGCCGAGCAGTACTTC; CDR3 protein: CASSRDRAEQYF
J gene: TRBJ1-6; clone size: once; CDR3 length: 13; D gene: -; V gene: TRBV10-3; CDR3 DNA: TGTGCCTCCCACCCGGACGGTAATTCACCCCTCCACTTT; CDR3 protein: CASHPDGNSPLHF
J gene: TRBJ2-4; clone size: -; CDR3 length: 16; D gene: TRBD1; V gene: TRBV6-1; CDR3 DNA: TGTGCCAGCAGTGACCCCGGGACAGGGGGCTCAAACATTCAGTACTTC; CDR3 protein: CASSDPGTGGSNIQYF
J gene: TRBJ2-7; clone size: -; CDR3 length: 14; D gene: -; V gene: TRBV6-5; CDR3 DNA: TGTGCCAGCAGTTACGGGCAGATGGGCTACGAGCAGTACTTC; CDR3 protein: CASSYGQMGYEQYF
J gene: TRBJ2-7; clone size: -; CDR3 length: 15; D gene: -; V gene: TRBV6-5; CDR3 DNA: TGTGCCAGCAGTTACCGTCACAGGGCCCACTACGAGCAGTACTTC; CDR3 protein: CASSYRHRAHYEQYF
J gene: TRBJ2-1; clone size: once; CDR3 length: 21; D gene: -; V gene: TRBV7-8; CDR3 DNA: TGTGCCAGCAGCTTAACCTACGGGGCACATTTTGATACGTATATATCCAATGAGCAGTTCTTC; CDR3 protein: CASSLTYGAHFDTYISNEQFF
J gene: TRBJ2-3; clone size: -; CDR3 length: 12; D gene: -; V gene: TRBV25-1; CDR3 DNA: TGTGCCAGCAGGGGGACCGCGGGTACGCAGTATTTT; CDR3 protein: CASRGTAGTQYF
J gene: TRBJ1-2; clone size: -; CDR3 length: 16; D gene: -; V gene: TRBV21-1; CDR3 DNA: TGTGCCAGCAGCAAAGAGAGGGGGGGCCCTAACTATGGCTACACCTTC; CDR3 protein: CASSKERGGPNYGYTF
J gene: TRBJ2-5; clone size: -; CDR3 length: 12; D gene: -; V gene: TRBV18; CDR3 DNA: TGTGCCAGCTCACAGGGCGCTGAGACCCAGTACTTC; CDR3 protein: CASSQGAETQYF
J gene: TRBJ2-7; clone size: -; CDR3 length: 14; D gene: -; V gene: TRBV7-9; CDR3 DNA: TGTGCCAGCAGCCTCGACAGTTCCCCCTACGAGCAGTACTTC; CDR3 protein: CASSLDSSPYEQYF
J gene: TRBJ1-6; clone size: -; CDR3 length: 17; D gene: TRBD1; V gene: TRBV25-1; CDR3 DNA: TGTGCCAGCAGTGATCTATCCTCCGGGACAGATAATTCACCCCTCCACTTT; CDR3 protein: CASSDLSSGTDNSPLHF
J gene: TRBJ1-4; clone size: -; CDR3 length: 14; D gene: -; V gene: TRBV6-1; CDR3 DNA: TGTGCCAGCAGGAGGGACGGTGCTAATGAAAAACTGTTTTTT; CDR3 protein: CASRRDGANEKLFF
J gene: TRBJ1-4; clone size: -; CDR3 length: 15; D gene: -; V gene: TRBV28; CDR3 DNA: TGTGCCAGCAGTTCCCAGACGGTCCAAATGAAAAAACTGTTTTTT; CDR3 protein: CASSSQTVQMKKLFF
J gene: TRBJ1-1; clone size: -; CDR3 length: 16; D gene: -; V gene: TRBV6-5; CDR3 DNA: TGTGCCAGCAGTTACCGGGGGGCTACCCCGAAGGCTGAAGCTTTCTTT; CDR3 protein: CASSYRGATPKAEAFF
J gene: TRBJ1-1; clone size: -; CDR3 length: 12; D gene: -; V gene: TRBV2; CDR3 DNA: TGTGCCAGCAGAGATGAGGGGGGTAAAGCTTTCTTT; CDR3 protein: CASRDEGGKAFF
J gene: TRBJ2-1; clone size: -; CDR3 length: 17; D gene: -; V gene: TRBV11-2; CDR3 DNA: TGTGCCAGCAGCTCCAGAAGGGGGGACGGGGTGCACAATGAGCAGTTCTTC; CDR3 protein: CASSSRRGDGVHNEQFF
J gene: TRBJ2-5; clone size: -; CDR3 length: 16; D gene: -; V gene: TRBV18; CDR3 DNA: TGTGCCAGCTCTCTACGCGGCCCCAGCGGCGAAGAGACCCAGTACTTC; CDR3 protein: CASSLRGPSGEETQYF
J gene: TRBJ2-4; clone size: -; CDR3 length: 16; D gene: TRBD2; V gene: TRBV7-2; CDR3 DNA: TGTGCCAGCAGCATTGCCGGACTAGCGGGGGTGGCCATTCAGTACTTC; CDR3 protein: CASSIAGLAGVAIQYF
J gene: TRBJ2-1; clone size: -; CDR3 length: 16; D gene: TRBD2; V gene: TRBV10-3; CDR3 DNA: TGTGCCATCCGCGAGACTAGCGGGAGCTCCTACAATGAGCAGTTCTTC; CDR3 protein: CAIRETSGSSYNEQFF
J gene: TRBJ2-5; clone size: -; CDR3 length: 14; D gene: -; V gene: TRBV29-1; CDR3 DNA: TGCAGCGTTGGTATTGGGGGCAGCACGGGGCCCCAGTACTTC; CDR3 protein: CSVGIGGSTGPQYF
J gene: TRBJ1-2; clone size: -; CDR3 length: 16; D gene: TRBD1; V gene: TRBV18; CDR3 DNA: TGTGCCAGCTCCCGCAGGGGGCGCGGGGGAGACTATGGCTACACCTTC; CDR3 protein: CASSRRGRGGDYGYTF
J gene: TRBJ1-6; clone size: once; CDR3 length: 15; D gene: -; V gene: TRBV7-9; CDR3 DNA: TGTGCCAGCAGCTTAGACGGCAGGGCTATTTCACCCCTCCACTTT; CDR3 protein: CASSLDGRAISPLHF
J gene: TRBJ2-7; clone size: -; CDR3 length: 16; D gene: -; V gene: TRBV21-1; CDR3 DNA: TGTGCCAGCAGCAAAGCTCCGTCCGCCCGCTCCTACGAGCAGTACTTC; CDR3 protein: CASSKAPSARSYEQYF
J gene: TRBJ2-3; clone size: -; CDR3 length: 12; D gene: -; V gene: TRBV7-9; CDR3 DNA: TGTGCCAGCAGCCCTTCCGGGAACCAGCAGTATTTT; CDR3 protein: CASSPSGNQQYF
J gene: TRBJ1-4; clone size: -; CDR3 length: 15; D gene: -; V gene: TRBV6-5; CDR3 DNA: TGTGCCAGCAGTTACTTAGGGGAATATAGTGAAAAACTGTTTTTT; CDR3 protein: CASSYLGEYSEKLFF
J gene: TRBJ2-4; clone size: -; CDR3 length: 15; D gene: -; V gene: TRBV27; CDR3 DNA: TGTGCCAGCAGTCCCGCGGTACTAGCCAAAAACATTCAGTACTTC; CDR3 protein: CASSPAVLAKNIQYF
J gene: TRBJ1-5; clone size: few; CDR3 length: 15; D gene: -; V gene: TRBV10-3; CDR3 DNA: TGTGCCATCAGTGCCTCGGGTCCGCAGAATCAGCCCCAGCATTTT; CDR3 protein: CAISASGPQNQPQHF
J gene: TRBJ2-7; clone size: -; CDR3 length: 17; D gene: -; V gene: TRBV11-2; CDR3 DNA: TGTGCCAGCAGCACAAGGGTATATGTGGGGGGGCCCTACGAGCAGTACTTC; CDR3 protein: CASSTRVYVGGPYEQYF
J gene: TRBJ2-1; clone size: -; CDR3 length: 13; D gene: TRBD2; V gene: TRBV29-1; CDR3 DNA: TGCAGCGTTGAGGCTAGCGGGCCCCGCAAGCAGTTCTTC; CDR3 protein: CSVEASGPRKQFF
J gene: TRBJ2-3; clone size: -; CDR3 length: 17; D gene: -; V gene: TRBV1; CDR3 DNA: TGCACCAGCAGCCAAGATACTAGCGGGATCTTGGCAGATACGCAGTATTTT; CDR3 protein: CTSSQDTSGILADTQYF
J gene: TRBJ1-6; clone size: -; CDR3 length: 12; D gene: TRBD1; V gene: TRBV2; CDR3 DNA: TGTGCCAGCAGCGCGGACAGGTCGGAGGTATTTTTT; CDR3 protein: CASSADRSEVFF
J gene: TRBJ2-7; clone size: -; CDR3 length: 12; D gene: -; V gene: TRBV5-6; CDR3 DNA: TGTGCCAGCAGCTTGGGTGGCTACGAGCAGTACTTC; CDR3 protein: CASSLGGYEQYF
J gene: TRBJ2-7; clone size: -; CDR3 length: 16; D gene: -; V gene: TRBV5-8; CDR3 DNA: TGTGCCAGCAGCTACCACCCGAGGGGAAAAAGAAACGAGCAGTACTTC; CDR3 protein: CASSYHPRGKRNEQYF
J gene: TRBJ1-1; clone size: -; CDR3 length: 14; D gene: TRBD1; V gene: TRBV11-2; CDR3 DNA: TGTGCCAGCAGCGTAGGGACAGTGAACACTGAAGCTTTCTTT; CDR3 protein: CASSVGTVNTEAFF
J gene: TRBJ2-5; clone size: -; CDR3 length: 14; D gene: TRBD2; V gene: TRBV5-1; CDR3 DNA: TGCGCCAGCAGCCAGACTAGCGGGAGAGAGACCCAGTACTTC; CDR3 protein: CASSQTSGRETQYF
J gene: TRBJ1-5; clone size: few; CDR3 length: 14; D gene: -; V gene: TRBV30; CDR3 DNA: TGTGCCTGGAACAAGGGGTTGGGGAATCAGCCCCAGCATTTT; CDR3 protein: CAWNKGLGNQPQHF
J gene: TRBJ2-7; clone size: -; CDR3 length: 15; D gene: TRBD2; V gene: TRBV7-2; CDR3 DNA: TGTGCCAGCAGCCGACGGACTAGCGGTTCCTACGAGCAGTACTTC; CDR3 protein: CASSRRTSGSYEQYF
J gene: TRBJ1-2; clone size: -; CDR3 length: 16; D gene: TRBD1; V gene: TRBV30; CDR3 DNA: TGTGCCTGGAGTCGGGCGGGGGACAGGGGGTCCTATGGCTACACCTTC; CDR3 protein: CAWSRAGDRGSYGYTF
J gene: TRBJ1-1; clone size: -; CDR3 length: 13; D gene: -; V gene: TRBV5-8; CDR3 DNA: TGTGCCAGCAGCTTGGGGGTCTCGGGGAGGGCTTTCTTT; CDR3 protein: CASSLGVSGRAFF
J gene: TRBJ2-1; clone size: -; CDR3 length: 15; D gene: TRBD2; V gene: TRBV28; CDR3 DNA: TGTGCCAGCAGTCCCGCGGGGGAACGGGTAAATGAGCAGTTCTTC; CDR3 protein: CASSPAGERVNEQFF
J gene: TRBJ1-2; clone size: -; CDR3 length: 15; D gene: -; V gene: TRBV4-3; CDR3 DNA: TGCGCCAGCAGCCAAGAAGGTCCAGGAACCTATGGCTACACCTTC; CDR3 protein: CASSQEGPGTYGYTF
J gene: TRBJ2-5; clone size: -; CDR3 length: 13; D gene: -; V gene: TRBV30; CDR3 DNA: TGTGCCTGGAGTGTATCTGGACTGGGGGAGCAGTACTTC; CDR3 protein: CAWSVSGLGEQYF
J gene: TRBJ1-1; clone size: -; CDR3 length: 15; D gene: TRBD1; V gene: TRBV5-6; CDR3 DNA: TGTGCCAGCAGCTTCCTGACAGGGGGGATTGGTGAAGCTTTCTTT; CDR3 protein: CASSFLTGGIGEAFF
J gene: TRBJ1-5; clone size: few; CDR3 length: 14; D gene: TRBD1; V gene: TRBV6-6; CDR3 DNA: TGTGCCAGCAGTGAGGGACAGTACAATCAGCCCCAGCATTTT; CDR3 protein: CASSEGQYNQPQHF
J gene: TRBJ2-5; clone size: -; CDR3 length: 15; D gene: -; V gene: TRBV19; CDR3 DNA: TGTGCCAGTAGGGGGTCCACAGACCCTTGGGAGACCCAGTACTTC; CDR3 protein: CASRGSTDPWETQYF
J gene: TRBJ1-4; clone size: -; CDR3 length: 17; D gene: TRBD1; V gene: TRBV30; CDR3 DNA: TGTGCCTGGAGTACAAAGAATATACGGGACAGTAATGAAAAACTGTTTTTT; CDR3 protein: CAWSTKNIRDSNEKLFF
J gene: TRBJ1-2; clone size: -; CDR3 length: 13; D gene: -; V gene: TRBV6-5; CDR3 DNA: TGTGCCAGCAGTCCTACAGGCGCCTATGGCTACACCTTC; CDR3 protein: CASSPTGAYGYTF
J gene: TRBJ2-1; clone size: -; CDR3 length: 17; D gene: TRBD2; V gene: TRBV5-1; CDR3 DNA: TGCGCCAGCAGCGCCGGGACTAGCGGGAGGCTCTACAATGAGCAGTTCTTC; CDR3 protein: CASSAGTSGRLYNEQFF
J gene: TRBJ2-1; clone size: -; CDR3 length: 15; D gene: TRBD2; V gene: TRBV11-3; CDR3 DNA: TGTGCCAGCAGCCTAGCGGGGGGGCTGGACAATGAGCAGTTCTTC; CDR3 protein: CASSLAGGLDNEQFF